The 29 T cell receptor beta chains given below trace back to one sample, sequenced in a study of OX40 agonist ivuxolimab in advanced cancers. The library was obtained by the immunoSEQ multiplex PCR assay. As stored in TCRdb, this immuneACCESS dataset retains in-frame rearrangements with V and J assigned. A fraction of the clones does not appear; measured against another copy, unresolved V genes explain less than half of the discrepancy, and the remainder lacks a known reason. The sample table shows more than 100,000 clones, and 75% to 90% are seen once. Of the sample, around 0.55% falls within the top ten clones. This sample comprised CD4+ or CD8+ T cells sorted from blood, obtained in a trial of the OX40 agonist ivuxolimab. The receptor set was obtained from an adult with an advanced solid tumor such as melanoma, head and neck, liver or kidney cancer.

The V call is TRBV7-9, the J call TRBJ2-5; D perhaps matches TRBD2 (7 bases). The germline V gene encodes CDR1 SEHNR and CDR2 FQNEAQ (reference sequence). The CDR3 length is 14 residues. V dropped 3 bases and J dropped 4 bases, with 12 bases sitting between them. CDR3 sequence reads: CASSFQGGGETQYF. CDR3 bases: TGTGCCAGCAGCTTTCAGGGAGGGGGAGAGACCCAGTACTTC.

This clone occurred once. This rearrangement joins TRBV7-2 to TRBJ2-7, with TRBD1 matching 10 bases. CDR3 length: 16 amino acids. CDR1 is SGHTA, CDR2 FQGNSA, per germline. V lost 5 bases, J lost 6 bases, and 13 bases stayed unmatched. DNA of the CDR3: TGTGCCAGCAGCCCCTCCGGGACAGGGGCCGTCGGCGAGCAGTACTTC. This translates into CASSPSGTGAVGEQYF.

V and J are TRBV18 and TRBJ2-1; possibly TRBD1 or TRBD2 for D (5 bases each). The CDR3 is 14 amino acids. Trimming removed 5 bases at V and 5 bases at J, with 13 bases between. Per germline, CDR1 KGHSH and CDR2 LQKENI. The CDR3 spells CASSFRDQDNEQFF. The CDR3 nucleotides are TGTGCCAGCTCATTCCGGGACCAAGACAATGAGCAGTTCTTC.

This chain joins TRBV19 and TRBJ1-1; no firm D call. The CDR3 is made up of 14 amino acids. Looked up from germline, CDR1 is LNHDA and CDR2 is SQIVND (reference sequence). Trimming stripped 3 bases from V and 0 bases from J, with 8 bases between. The CDR3 loop reads CASSITGMNTEAFF. DNA for the CDR3: TGTGCCAGTAGTATCACGGGGATGAACACTGAAGCTTTCTTT.

The rearrangement joins TRBV7-2 to TRBJ1-3; D is possibly TRBD1 (5 bases). This CDR3 has 13 amino acids. Per germline, CDR1 SGHTA and CDR2 FQGNSA. Trimming removed 1 base from V and 4 bases from J, with 5 bases in between. CDR3 protein: CASSLDRGNTIYF. DNA for the CDR3: TGTGCCAGCAGCTTAGACAGGGGAAACACCATATATTTT.

The chain is built from TRBV9 and TRBJ2-5, with 10 bases lining up with TRBD2. J was trimmed by 2 bases and V by 2 bases; bases with no gene match: 3. CDR1 and CDR2 (germline): SGDLS, YYNGEE. This CDR3 is built from 15 residues. The CDR3 nucleotides are TGTGCCAGCAGCGTCAAAGCGGGGGGGCAAGAGACCCAGTACTTC. This encodes CASSVKAGGQETQYF.

The V gene is TRBV5-1, the J gene TRBJ2-5; weak D call: TRBD1 (5 bases). This CDR3 spans 15 amino acids. The germline V gene encodes CDR1 SGHRS and CDR2 YFSETQ. V lost 1 base and J 5 bases, leaving 15 bases between the germline ends. DNA for the CDR3: TGCGCCAGCAGCTTGCAATCTGGGGCGCAGGAGACCCAGTACTTC. Encoded protein: CASSLQSGAQETQYF.

This clone has a handful of counts. The genes are TRBV11-3 and TRBJ1-1; 7 bases fit TRBD1. CDR1 and CDR2 from the germline V gene are SGHNT and YENEEA. CDR3 length: 15 residues. V was pared by 5 bases and J by 1 base, with 7 bases of the junction left unmatched. The CDR3 coding sequence is TGTGCCAGCAGCACCCACAGGGGAGCGAACACTGAAGCTTTCTTT. Translation: CASSTHRGANTEAFF.

This clone has a handful of counts. The chain joins TRBV6-6 to TRBJ1-5; 7 nucleotides match TRBD1. The CDR3 loop spans 15 amino acids. V lost 6 bases, J lost 3 bases, and 8 bases stayed unmatched. In germline, CDR1 is MNHNY, CDR2 SVGAGI (reference sequence). CDR3 bases: TGTGCCAGCAGACCCGCCGGGACAGACAATCAGCCCCAGCATTTT. The encoded protein is CASRPAGTDNQPQHF.

A single count supports this clone. The chain uses TRBV4-1 and TRBJ2-7; D is undetermined. V was cut by 0 bases and J by 4 bases, with 19 bases left in between. This CDR3 has 17 amino acids. CDR1 is MGHRA and CDR2 is YSYEKL in the germline V gene. Written as DNA, the CDR3 is TGCGCCAGCAGCCAAGAAAGGACCAGGACCCTATTGTACGAGCAGTACTTC. Its protein product is CASSQERTRTLLYEQYF.

J is TRBJ2-3 and V is TRBV18; TRBD1 agrees at 7 bases. CDR1 and CDR2 from the germline V gene are KGHSH and LQKENI. The trim removed 0 bases at V and 4 bases at J, leaving 10 bases unmatched. CDR3 length equals 17 residues. CDR3 sequence reads: CASSPPRQGKGSDTQYF. The CDR3 DNA follows: TGTGCCAGCTCACCACCGAGACAGGGCAAGGGTTCAGATACGCAGTATTTT.

This chain joins TRBV5-4 and TRBJ2-5; D unresolved. CDR1 is SGHNT, CDR2 YYREEE, per germline (reference sequence). Trimming took 4 bases from V and 2 from J, leaving 15 bases between them. CDR3 length equals 15 residues. CDR3 residues: CASSPSTQFQETQYF. Written as DNA, the CDR3 is TGTGCCAGCAGCCCCTCCACGCAGTTTCAAGAGACCCAGTACTTC.

The V gene is TRBV10-2, the J gene TRBJ1-5; no definite D call. This CDR3 contains 14 residues. V was shortened by 7 bases and J by 0 bases, with 10 bases between the two germline ends. CDR1 and CDR2 (germline): WSHSY, SAAADI. The CDR3 loop is CASTDGASNQPQHF. In nucleotides, the CDR3 is TGCGCCAGCACGGACGGAGCTAGCAATCAGCCCCAGCATTTT.

This clone has only one observation. V and J are TRBV5-6 and TRBJ2-3, with 8 bases matching TRBD2. The CDR3 loop spans 16 amino acids. The V gene's germline CDR1 is SGHDT and CDR2 YYEEEE. V lost 2 bases and J lost 3; bases outside the gene matches: 8. The CDR3 reads CASSLSAGARTDTQYF. In nucleotides, the CDR3 is TGTGCCAGCAGCTTATCAGCGGGGGCACGAACAGATACGCAGTATTTT. The full variable domain, in which reference TRBV5-6 and TRBJ2-3 provide the parts outside the CDR3, is DAGVTQSPTHLIKTRGQQVTLRCSPKSGHDTVSWYQQALGQGPQFIFQYYEEEERQRGNFPDRFSGHQFPNYSSELNVNALLLGDSALYLCASSLSAGARTDTQYFGPGTRLTVL.

The chain has TRBV27 and TRBJ1-4; possible D gene TRBD1, 5 bases. The germline V gene has CDR1 MNHEY and CDR2 SMNVEV (reference sequence). The CDR3 has 16 amino acids. Trimming removed 6 bases at V and 0 bases at J, with 14 bases between. DNA for the CDR3: TGTGCCAGCAGACGAGCAGGGTCTACAACTAATGAAAAACTGTTTTTT. Protein: CASRRAGSTTNEKLFF.

Comment on this clone: Additional DNA sequences in this sample encode the identical CDR3. This sequence joins TRBV4-1 and TRBJ1-5; 7 bases map to TRBD1. With 0 bases clipped from V and 5 bases from J, the junction kept 4 bases outside the gene matches. Germline lookup yields CDR1 MGHRA and CDR2 YSYEKL. This CDR3 region has 15 residues. CDR3 in amino acids: CASSQEKGAYQPQHF. The DNA of the CDR3 is TGCGCCAGCAGCCAAGAAAAGGGGGCGTATCAGCCCCAGCATTTT.

The rearrangement uses TRBV15 and TRBJ2-7, with D possibly TRBD2 on 7 matching bases. CDR1 and CDR2 (germline): LNHNV, YYDKDF (reference sequence). The CDR3 covers 13 residues. Trimming stripped 1 base from V and 6 bases from J, with 10 bases between. The CDR3 DNA follows: TGTGCCACCAGCAGAGTAGGGGGGGTCGAGCAGTACTTC. It is translated as CATSRVGGVEQYF.

The chain couples TRBV6-6 to TRBJ2-7, with a tentative D call TRBD2 (6 bases). V was shortened by 7 bases and J by 9 bases, with 16 bases between the two germline ends. Germline CDR1 reads MNHNY; CDR2 reads SVGAGI (reference sequence). CDR3 length equals 12 residues. The DNA of the CDR3 is TGTGCCAGCATGGAGGGCCCCCTTTGGCAGTACTTC. Translating gives CASMEGPLWQYF.

This clone is a singleton in its sample. The chain combines TRBV5-4 with TRBJ2-4; D is uncertain. Germline CDR1 SGHNT, CDR2 YYREEE (reference sequence). The CDR3 is made up of 16 amino acids. Trimming took off 4 bases at V and 4 bases at J, with 18 bases between the two ends. The CDR3 is CASSPQNGFTKNIQYF. The CDR3 nucleotides are TGTGCCAGCAGCCCTCAAAATGGGTTCACGAAAAACATTCAGTACTTC.

The chain uses TRBV28 and TRBJ1-3, with 11 bases matching TRBD1. V was pared by 6 bases and J by 3 bases, with 4 bases of the junction left unmatched. CDR1 and CDR2 (germline): MDHEN, SYDVKM. This CDR3 spans 15 amino acids. The CDR3 region is CASRGQGDFGNTIYF. DNA for the CDR3: TGTGCCAGCAGGGGACAGGGGGATTTTGGAAACACCATATATTTT.

The chain carries TRBV5-1 and TRBJ1-1; maybe TRBD1 (5 bases). The CDR3 is 14 amino acids. Trimming removed 2 bases at V and 2 bases at J, with 10 bases between. Germline-derived CDR1 and CDR2 are SGHRS and YFSETQ. The CDR3 coding sequence is TGCGCCAGCAGCTTAGGGACGGTTAACACTGAAGCTTTCTTT. Protein sequence: CASSLGTVNTEAFF.

V usage is TRBV5-1 and J usage is TRBJ1-5; 7 bases align to TRBD1. J lost 7 bases, V lost 4 bases, and 8 bases had no gene match. The CDR3 sequence is 14 residues long. Germline CDR1 SGHRS, CDR2 YFSETQ. The CDR3: CASSVGTVGQPQHF. In DNA form, the CDR3 reads TGCGCCAGCAGCGTCGGGACAGTTGGACAGCCCCAGCATTTT.

V gene TRBV18 combines with J gene TRBJ2-7, with a weak D call TRBD2 (5 bases). V lost 2 bases, J lost 1 base, and 6 bases lay in between. The germline CDR1 and CDR2 sequences are KGHSH and LQKENI. The CDR3 is 13 amino acids. The CDR3 region is CASSPGGSYEQYF. The CDR3 DNA is TGTGCCAGCTCACCAGGCGGGTCCTACGAGCAGTACTTC. Complete variable domain (other parts from reference TRBV18 and TRBJ2-7): NAGVMQNPRHLVRRRGQEARLRCSPMKGHSHVYWYRQLPEEGLKFMVYLQKENIIDESGMPKERFSAEFPKEGPSILRIQQVVRGDSAAYFCASSPGGSYEQYFGPGTRLTVT.

This chain links TRBV6-5 with TRBJ1-2, with a weak D call TRBD1 (5 bases). The germline V gene has CDR1 MNHEY and CDR2 SVGAGI. V shed 8 bases and J shed 8 bases, with 12 bases lying between them. The CDR3 has 11 amino acids. CDR3 DNA: TGTGCCAGCTCAGGGTATAGCGGCTACACCTTC. It codes for CASSGYSGYTF.

V usage is TRBV4-3 and J usage is TRBJ2-1; D possibly uses TRBD1 or TRBD2 (6 bases each). Trimming shortened V by 5 bases and J by 10 bases, and 18 bases separated the two germline ends. Germline V lookup: CDR1 LGHNA, CDR2 YSLEER. The CDR3 covers 14 residues. The CDR3 nucleotides read TGCGCCAGCAGCTGGGACCCGGGGGCAGGGGAGCAGTTCTTC. It codes for CASSWDPGAGEQFF.

The chain combines TRBV7-8 with TRBJ1-1; 8 positions agree with TRBD1. CDR1 is SGHVS, CDR2 FQNEAQ, per germline. The V segment lost 4 bases and the J segment 4 bases; nucleotides outside the gene matches: 8. This CDR3 spans 15 amino acids. The chain's CDR3 is CASSSQGQGGTEAFF. The CDR3 DNA reads as TGTGCCAGCAGCTCTCAAGGACAGGGAGGCACTGAAGCTTTCTTT.

This chain uses TRBV7-2 with TRBJ2-5, with 7 bases lining up with TRBD2. The CDR3 is made up of 17 amino acids. Germline assignment: CDR1 SGHTA and CDR2 FQGNSA. J gave up 4 bases and V 0 bases, and 11 bases lay outside the gene matches. The chain's CDR3 is CASSLARGLTQGETQYF. The CDR3 bases are TGTGCCAGCAGCTTAGCTCGGGGACTAACCCAGGGAGAGACCCAGTACTTC.

The rearrangement joins TRBV5-1 to TRBJ2-3; 9 nucleotides agree with TRBD2. Losses at the gene ends were 4 bases for V and 2 bases for J; bases not matched to a gene: 5. The CDR3 extends over 15 amino acids. CDR1 is SGHRS and CDR2 is YFSETQ in the germline V gene. The CDR3 is CASSPSGALTDTQYF. DNA of the CDR3: TGCGCCAGCAGCCCTAGCGGGGCCCTCACAGATACGCAGTATTTT.

The V and J genes are TRBV7-2 and TRBJ2-3; 7 bases agree with TRBD2. Germline V lookup: CDR1 SGHTA, CDR2 FQGNSA. J lost 8 bases, V lost 6 bases, and 14 bases had no gene match. The CDR3 runs 15 residues. CDR3 sequence (DNA): TGTGCCAGCAGGAGCGGGGAGGCAACCAGACTTACGCAGTATTTT. This encodes CASRSGEATRLTQYF.